This section outlines one T cell receptor (beta chain) sequence together with its context. These data are taken from a study of blood T cell repertoires in COVID-19. Study summary: From the United States, Italy and Spain came samples of acute and convalescent COVID-19.

In the original analysis: The authors estimated nucleated cell counts from reference gene primer amplification. TCRdb's copy holds only in-frame clones and misses some; the assay was immunoSEQ multiplex PCR. That table gives V, J and clone size, and the DNA gave D and trimming. The data hold 240,000 or so clones, with around 90% observed a single time. Source material: peripheral blood. The TCR was taken from a woman aged 25 to 39 with acute or convalescent COVID-19.

The CDR3 nucleotides are TGTGCCAGTAGTAGCCGTCAGGGGGGTTCCGTGACCCAGTACTTC. Its translation is CASSSRQGGSVTQYF. The chain combines TRBV19 with TRBJ2-5, with D possibly TRBD1 on 7 matching bases. Between the trimmed V and J ends, which lost 4 bases and 7 bases, there was a span of 19 bases. The V gene's germline CDR1 is LNHDA and CDR2 SQIVND (reference sequence). The CDR3 consists of 15 residues.